This T cell receptor (beta chain) was documented in a study of blood T cell repertoires in COVID-19. About the research overall: Samples of COVID-19 (acute and convalescent) were obtained from the United States, Italy and Spain. Sources were T cells, B-cell-depleted T cells, or PBMCs; the material itself was cDNA or gDNA.

Germline CDR1 and CDR2: SGHNT and YYREEE (reference sequence). The V end was cut by 4 bases, the J end by 3 bases, with 20 bases between. The CDR3 spans 16 residues. In the original workflow: Amplified reference gene primers provided the basis for estimating nucleated cell counts. Repertoires were generated with immunoSEQ multiplex PCR, while TCRdb's copy carries only in-frame clones and drops some. V and J calls and clone size come straight from that table; D and trimming were deduced from the DNA. This table holds roughly 100,000 clones, 75% to 90% found once. This chain links TRBV5-4 with TRBJ2-7; D is perhaps TRBD1 (7 bases). Sequencing used peripheral blood. The origin of this receptor is a man older than 75 with acute or convalescent COVID-19. DNA for the CDR3: TGTGCCAGCAGCCCGGCGGGACAGAATAACTTCTACGAGCAGTACTTC. Protein product: CASSPAGQNNFYEQYF.